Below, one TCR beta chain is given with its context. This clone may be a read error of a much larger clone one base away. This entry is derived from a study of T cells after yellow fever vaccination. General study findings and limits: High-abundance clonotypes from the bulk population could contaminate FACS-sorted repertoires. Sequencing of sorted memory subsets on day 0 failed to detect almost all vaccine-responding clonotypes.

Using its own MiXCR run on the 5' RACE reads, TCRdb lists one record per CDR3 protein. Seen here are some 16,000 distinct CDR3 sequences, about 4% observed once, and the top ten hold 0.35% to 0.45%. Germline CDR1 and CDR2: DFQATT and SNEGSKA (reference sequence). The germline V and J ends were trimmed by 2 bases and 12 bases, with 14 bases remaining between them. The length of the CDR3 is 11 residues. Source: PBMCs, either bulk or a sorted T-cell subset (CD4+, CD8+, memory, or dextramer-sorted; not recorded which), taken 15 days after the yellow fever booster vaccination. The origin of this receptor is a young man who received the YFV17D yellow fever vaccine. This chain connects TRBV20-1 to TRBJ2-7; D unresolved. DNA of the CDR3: TGCAGTGCTAGACAAGGAAGTGGGCTGTACTTC. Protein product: CSARQGSGLYF.